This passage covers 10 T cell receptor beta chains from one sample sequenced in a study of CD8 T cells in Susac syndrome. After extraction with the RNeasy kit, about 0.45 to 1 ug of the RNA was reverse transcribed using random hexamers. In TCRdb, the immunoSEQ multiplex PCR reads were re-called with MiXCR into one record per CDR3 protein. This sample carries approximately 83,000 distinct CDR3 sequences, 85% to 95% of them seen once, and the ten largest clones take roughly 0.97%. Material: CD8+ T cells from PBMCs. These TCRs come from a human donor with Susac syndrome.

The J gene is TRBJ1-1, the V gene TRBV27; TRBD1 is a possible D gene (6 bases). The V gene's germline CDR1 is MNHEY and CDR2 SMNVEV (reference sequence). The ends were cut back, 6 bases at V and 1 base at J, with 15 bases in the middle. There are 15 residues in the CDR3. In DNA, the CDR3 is TGTGCCAGCAGCTACCGAGGACAGTCGAACACTGAAGCTTTCTTT. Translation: CASSYRGQSNTEAFF.

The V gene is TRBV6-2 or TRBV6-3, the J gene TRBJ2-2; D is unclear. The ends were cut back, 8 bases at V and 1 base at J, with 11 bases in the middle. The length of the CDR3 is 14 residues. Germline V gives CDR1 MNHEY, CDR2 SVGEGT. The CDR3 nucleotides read TGTGCCAGCGGGGAAGGGCTGAACACCGGGGAGCTGTTTTTT. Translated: CASGEGLNTGELFF.

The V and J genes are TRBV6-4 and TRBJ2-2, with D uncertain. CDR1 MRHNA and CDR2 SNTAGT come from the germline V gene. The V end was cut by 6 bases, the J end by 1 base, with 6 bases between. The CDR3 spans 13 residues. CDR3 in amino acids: CASSAQNTGELFF. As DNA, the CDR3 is TGTGCCAGCAGCGCTCAGAACACCGGGGAGCTGTTTTTT.

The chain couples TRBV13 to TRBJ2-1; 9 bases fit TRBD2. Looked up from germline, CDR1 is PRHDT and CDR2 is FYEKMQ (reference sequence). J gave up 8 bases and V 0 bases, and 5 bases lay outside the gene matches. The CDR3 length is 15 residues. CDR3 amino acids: CASSLGGSSGDEQFF. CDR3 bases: TGTGCCAGCAGCTTAGGAGGTTCTAGCGGGGATGAGCAGTTCTTC. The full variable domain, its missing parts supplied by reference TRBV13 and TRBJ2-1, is AAGVIQSPRHLIKEKRETATLKCYPIPRHDTVYWYQQGPGQDPQFLISFYEKMQSDKGSIPDRFSAQQFSDYHSELNMSSLELGDSALYFCASSLGGSSGDEQFFGPGTRLTVL.

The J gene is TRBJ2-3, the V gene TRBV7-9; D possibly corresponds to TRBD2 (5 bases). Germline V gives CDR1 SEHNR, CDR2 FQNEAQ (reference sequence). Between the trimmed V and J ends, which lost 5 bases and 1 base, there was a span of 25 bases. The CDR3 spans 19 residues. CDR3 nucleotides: TGTGCCAGCAGCCCCTCCTGGCCGAGGGCGGGCCATCGCACAGATACGCAGTATTTT. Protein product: CASSPSWPRAGHRTDTQYF.

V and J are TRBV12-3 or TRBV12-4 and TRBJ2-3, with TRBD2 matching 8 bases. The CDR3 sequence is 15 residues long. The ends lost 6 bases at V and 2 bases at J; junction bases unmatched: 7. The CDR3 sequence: CASRLAGGVTDTQYF. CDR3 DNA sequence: TGTGCCAGCAGACTTGCGGGGGGCGTCACAGATACGCAGTATTTT.

The CDR3 coding sequence is TGTGCCAGCAGTTTCTGGAACACTGAAGCTTTCTTT. Translation gives CASSFWNTEAFF. The V gene is TRBV5-6, the J gene TRBJ1-1; D remains ambiguous. The CDR3 loop spans 12 amino acids. Looked up from germline, CDR1 is SGHDT and CDR2 is YYEEEE. Trimming took 5 bases from V and 1 from J, leaving 6 bases between them.

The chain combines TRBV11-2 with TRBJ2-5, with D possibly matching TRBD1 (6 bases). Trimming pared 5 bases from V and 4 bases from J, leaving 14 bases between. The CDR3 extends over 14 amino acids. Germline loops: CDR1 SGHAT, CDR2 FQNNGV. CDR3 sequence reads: CASSAFRGAETQYF. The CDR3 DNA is TGTGCCAGCAGCGCCTTCAGGGGCGCAGAGACCCAGTACTTC.

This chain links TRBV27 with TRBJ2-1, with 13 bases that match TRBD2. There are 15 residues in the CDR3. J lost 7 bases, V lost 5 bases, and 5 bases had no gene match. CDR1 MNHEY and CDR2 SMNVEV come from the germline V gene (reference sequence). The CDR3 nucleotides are TGTGCCAGCAGTCCGGGACTAGCGGGACAAAATGAGCAGTTCTTC. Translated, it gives CASSPGLAGQNEQFF.

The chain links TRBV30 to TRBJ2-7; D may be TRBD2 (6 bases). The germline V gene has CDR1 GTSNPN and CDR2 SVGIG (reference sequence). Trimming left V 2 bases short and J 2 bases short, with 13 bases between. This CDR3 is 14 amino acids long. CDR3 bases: TGTGCCTGGAGTTCCGGGACTTTTCCCTACGAGCAGTACTTC. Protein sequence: CAWSSGTFPYEQYF.